One and the same sample provided the 6 T cell receptor beta chains below, sequenced in a study of cytomegalovirus exposure and HLA in healthy donors. In the PCR, 60 Vbeta and 13 Jbeta primers were used. Profiled with immunoSEQ multiplex PCR; TCRdb holds only in-frame clones, not every one. Of tens of thousands of clones listed, 65% to 85% are singletons. The sequencing input was PBMCs. All receptors come from a young man in good health and CMV-seronegative.

The chain is built from TRBV4-1 and TRBJ2-5; 8 positions agree with TRBD1. The J call could be wrong; TRBJ2-7 is a better fit for the DNA end. CDR1 is MGHRA and CDR2 is YSYEKL in the germline V gene. The CDR3 contains 15 residues. CDR3 protein: CASSQVGTGTYEQYF. CDR3 bases: TGCGCCAGCAGCCAAGTGGGGACAGGAACCTACGAGCAGTACTTC.

The rearrangement joins TRBV7-9 to TRBJ2-2, with D possibly being TRBD1 (6 bases). V lost 2 bases, J lost 4 bases, and 11 bases lay in between. Germline CDR1 reads SEHNR; CDR2 reads FQNEAQ (reference sequence). The CDR3 totals 15 residues. The CDR3 region is CASSLIGGSTGELFF. Here the CDR3 DNA reads TGTGCCAGCAGCTTAATTGGGGGCTCCACCGGGGAGCTGTTTTTT.

This sequence joins TRBV28 and TRBJ2-7; the match to TRBD1 covers 9 bases. Germline trimming cut 6 bases from V and 4 bases from J; bases unmatched to any gene: 10. CDR3 length: 15 residues. Germline CDR1 and CDR2: MDHEN and SYDVKM. CDR3 protein: CASSVIQGALYEQYF. CDR3 bases: TGTGCCAGCAGCGTAATACAGGGGGCTCTTTACGAGCAGTACTTC.

This sequence joins TRBV7-2 and TRBJ2-5, with D possibly being TRBD2 (6 bases). Matching the DNA end better, TRBJ2-7 makes the J call doubtful. The germline CDR1 and CDR2 sequences are SGHTA and FQGNSA. The CDR3 covers 13 residues. The CDR3 loop reads CASSRDFSYEQYF. CDR3 nucleotide sequence: TGTGCCAGCAGTCGGGACTTTTCCTACGAGCAGTACTTC.

V gene TRBV28 combines with J gene TRBJ1-2; 10 bases align to TRBD1. Trimming cost V 4 bases and J 6 bases; bases outside gene matches: 5. Germline V gene lookup returns CDR1 MDHEN and CDR2 SYDVKM. This CDR3 region has 14 residues. For the CDR3, the DNA is TGTGCCAGCAGTTCGGGACAGGGGACCGATGGCTACACCTTC. Its protein product is CASSSGQGTDGYTF.

The table lists this clone with a count of one. This chain links TRBV7-8 with TRBJ2-7; 9 bases are a match to TRBD2. The germline V gene encodes CDR1 SGHVS and CDR2 FQNEAQ. V lost 1 base to trimming and J lost 1 base; unmatched junction nucleotides: 2. CDR3 size: 15 residues. The CDR3 loop reads CASSLVLAGSYEQYF. The CDR3 region has the DNA TGTGCCAGCAGCTTAGTCCTAGCGGGGTCCTACGAGCAGTACTTC.